What follows describes a single T cell receptor beta chain. Its cognate antigen is unknown. This CDR3 has 14 residues. CDR1 and CDR2 from the germline V gene are MGHDK and SYGVNS. The J segment lost 8 bases and the V segment lost 6 bases, leaving 9 bases of the junction unmatched. The sample is drawn from a study of T cell responses to AZD1222 COVID-19 vaccine. Method: immunoSEQ multiplex PCR; TCRdb's copy keeps in-frame clones and lacks some. This table has some 130,000 clones, approximately 93% appearing once. Findings and limits, study-wide: Researchers took repertoire samples only after the peak T cell response had come.

The specimen comprised peripheral blood, sampled on day 0 of AZD1222 vaccination. This sequence originates from an adult in good health. J is TRBJ1-4 and V is TRBV25-1, with 7 bases identical to TRBD1. CDR3 in amino acids: CASSATGEHEKLFF. For the CDR3, the DNA is TGTGCCAGCAGCGCTACAGGGGAGCACGAAAAACTGTTTTTT.